A selection of T cell receptor beta chains follows, all from one sample in a study of T cell changes during pregnancy in multiple sclerosis. Clones were read by immunoSEQ multiplex PCR, and TCRdb kept only the in-frame ones, dropping some. The sample holds about 38,000 clones, roughly 90% seen once. Sequenced here: CD8+ T cells from peripheral blood mononuclear cells, sampled in the third trimester of pregnancy. These receptors were obtained from a female donor with multiple sclerosis, enrolled in a pregnancy study. Each CDR3 is given with its conserved first and last residue. D genes are given only for firm matches. Not all rows give a size; the values are once, few, many and, for expanded clones, a class.

>TRBV4-3|TRBJ1-5|few|NA
TGCGCCAGCAGCCAAGACAGGGGCAATCAGCCCCAGCATTTT
CASSQDRGNQPQHF
>TRBV30|TRBJ1-4|medium-sized|TRBD1
TGTGCCTGGAGCAGGGGGCGCGAAAAACTGTTTTTT
CAWSRGREKLFF
>TRBV27|TRBJ1-2|NA|NA
TGTGCCAGCAGTCTACAGGGTTTCTATGGCTACACCTTC
CASSLQGFYGYTF
>TRBV27|TRBJ1-4|NA|TRBD1
TGTGCCAGCAGTTTCCTGGGACAGGGGCTAACTAATGAAAAACTGTTTTTT
CASSFLGQGLTNEKLFF
>TRBV5-4|TRBJ2-1|NA|TRBD2
TGTGCCAGCAGCGACACCTTTAGCGGGATCTACAATGAGCAGTTCTTC
CASSDTFSGIYNEQFF
>TRBV14|TRBJ2-1|NA|NA
TGTGCCAGCAGCCAAGATATTTTGTATAATGAGCAGTTCTTC
CASSQDILYNEQFF
>TRBV7-6|TRBJ2-7|NA|TRBD2
TGTGCCAGCAGCTCTAGCGGGAGTAATTACGAGCAGTACTTC
CASSSSGSNYEQYF
>TRBV11-2|TRBJ2-7|once|NA
TGTGCCAGCAGCCCAGGCCCCGAGCAGTACTTC
CASSPGPEQYF
>TRBV5-6|TRBJ2-3|NA|NA
TGTGCCAGCAGCTACTATGATACGCAGTATTTT
CASSYYDTQYF
>TRBV29-1|TRBJ2-1|NA|TRBD2
TGCAGCGTTCTTACCCGGCCCCAAGCGGGATCCTACAATGAGCAGTTCTTC
CSVLTRPQAGSYNEQFF
>TRBV19|TRBJ2-2|NA|TRBD1
TGTGCCAGTAGTAAGGACAGGGGGAACACCGGGGAGCTGTTTTTT
CASSKDRGNTGELFF
>TRBV7-9|TRBJ1-2|NA|TRBD1
TGTGCCAGCAGCCCCTACCTGGACAGGGAGATGGAAGGCTACACCTTC
CASSPYLDREMEGYTF
>TRBV5-1|TRBJ1-4|NA|NA
TGCGCCAGCAGCTTGGGGCAGGGGAGCCTTAATGAAAAACTGTTTTTT
CASSLGQGSLNEKLFF
>TRBV6-1|TRBJ2-3|NA|TRBD1
TGTGCCAGCAGTGTCCCCAGGGGGAGTAGCACAGATACGCAGTATTTT
CASSVPRGSSTDTQYF
>TRBV4-3|TRBJ1-2|NA|TRBD1
TGCGCCAGCAGCCCGGGACAGCTACTCTATGGCTACACCTTC
CASSPGQLLYGYTF
>TRBV28|TRBJ2-7|NA|TRBD2
TGTGCCAGCAGTTTAGGACTAGCTGGTCCCTACGAGCAGTACTTC
CASSLGLAGPYEQYF
>TRBV4-1|TRBJ1-6|NA|NA
TGCGCCAGCAGCCAAGAGTACCAGTCACCCCTCCACTTT
CASSQEYQSPLHF
>TRBV7-9|TRBJ1-2|NA|NA
TGTGCCAGCCCATCTGGAGCCGACTATGGCTACACCTTC
CASPSGADYGYTF
>TRBV7-8|TRBJ2-5|NA|NA
TGTGCCAGCAGCTTATATGAAGCGGACCTACAAGAGACCCAGTACTTC
CASSLYEADLQETQYF
>TRBV12-5|TRBJ1-1|once|NA
TGTGCTAGTGGTTTTGGGGACATGGTCACTGAAGCTTTCTTT
CASGFGDMVTEAFF
>TRBV19|TRBJ2-1|NA|TRBD2
TGTGCCAGTAGCCCAACTAGCGGGAGGGAGCCCTACAATGAGCAGTTCTTC
CASSPTSGREPYNEQFF
>TRBV19|TRBJ1-1|once|NA
TGTGCCACTTTCAGGGATAGGGGCAGGGGCACTGAAGCTTTCTTT
CATFRDRGRGTEAFF
>TRBV5-4|TRBJ2-1|NA|TRBD2
TGTGCCAGCAGCTTGGATCTGGCTAGCGGTAGTAACAATGAGCAGTTCTTC
CASSLDLASGSNNEQFF
>TRBV11-2|TRBJ2-7|NA|TRBD1
TGTGCCAGCAGCGCAAACAGGGGGCGCGCCTACGAGCAGTACTTC
CASSANRGRAYEQYF
>TRBV7-3|TRBJ1-1|once|NA
TGTGCCAGCAGCCCGGCGGGCACGAGCACTGAAGCTTTCTTT
CASSPAGTSTEAFF
>TRBV9|TRBJ2-7|NA|TRBD1
TGTGCCAGCAGCGGTCGGACAGGTCACGAGCAGTACTTC
CASSGRTGHEQYF
>TRBV4-3|TRBJ2-7|NA|TRBD1
TGCGCCAGCAGCCAGGACAGACAGGGGAGCTACGAGCAGTACTTC
CASSQDRQGSYEQYF
>TRBV6-1|TRBJ1-1|NA|TRBD1
TGTGCCAGCAGTGAATTGGGGACAGGGTATGGAGGTGAAGCTTTCTTT
CASSELGTGYGGEAFF
>TRBV14|TRBJ2-7|NA|TRBD1
TGTGCCAGCAGCCAAGATAGGGACAGGCCGTACGAGCAGTACTTC
CASSQDRDRPYEQYF
>TRBV25-1|TRBJ2-3|once|NA
TGTGCCAGCAGTAATATGACTGGGGGGGCGCGGGATACGCAGTATTTT
CASSNMTGGARDTQYF
>TRBV19|TRBJ2-1|NA|TRBD2
TGTGCCAGTAATAAGCGGGAGAATGGAAATGAGCAGTTCTTC
CASNKRENGNEQFF
>TRBV4-3|TRBJ1-2|NA|NA
TGCGCCAGCAGCCAAGATCGGTACGGGAACTATGGCTACACCTTC
CASSQDRYGNYGYTF
>TRBV7-3|TRBJ1-1|NA|NA
TGTGCCAGCAGCTTAATACGCGATAGTGAAGCTTTCTTT
CASSLIRDSEAFF
>TRBV9|TRBJ2-3|NA|NA
TGTGCCAGCGGGCCTCGGGGTATTGGCACAGATACGCAGTATTTT
CASGPRGIGTDTQYF
>TRBV6-5|TRBJ2-7|NA|NA
TGTGCCAGCAGGGGGGGGCGGGGTGAGCAGTACTTC
CASRGGRGEQYF
>TRBV14|TRBJ2-7|NA|NA
TGTGCCAGCAGCCAAAACCCCTCGGCGGGTTCTCTCGAGCAGTACTTC
CASSQNPSAGSLEQYF
>TRBV11-2|TRBJ2-7|NA|TRBD2
TGTGCCAGCAGCTGGGAGGGAGACGAGCAGTACTTC
CASSWEGDEQYF
>TRBV5-8|TRBJ2-7|NA|TRBD2
TGTGCCAGCAGTTACCCCGGGACTAGCGAGTACGAGCAGTACTTC
CASSYPGTSEYEQYF
>TRBV7-8|TRBJ2-7|NA|TRBD1
TGTGCCAGCAGCTTATTGGGGACAGGGCCCTTGGAGCAGTACTTC
CASSLLGTGPLEQYF
>TRBV11-3|TRBJ2-4|NA|NA
TGTGCCAGCAGCAACCGAACCCACAGGGCCGGCCTAGGCAAAAACATTCAGTACTTC
CASSNRTHRAGLGKNIQYF
>TRBV5-4|TRBJ1-1|NA|TRBD1
TGTGCCAGCAGGATCGGGACAGGTGAAGCTTTCTTT
CASRIGTGEAFF
>TRBV2|TRBJ2-7|NA|NA
TGTGCCAGCAGACCAGACAGCTCCTACGAGCAGTACTTC
CASRPDSSYEQYF
>TRBV2|TRBJ2-5|NA|TRBD2
TGTGCCAGCAGATCACTAGCGGAGCAAGAGACCCAGTACTTC
CASRSLAEQETQYF
>TRBV19|TRBJ1-4|NA|NA
TGTGCCACCTCCAGGGTGTCACTTGAAAAACTGTTTTTT
CATSRVSLEKLFF
>TRBV27|TRBJ2-1|NA|TRBD1
TGTGCCAGCAGATCACAGACAGGGACCTTCGGTGAGCAGTTCTTC
CASRSQTGTFGEQFF
>TRBV7-3|TRBJ2-3|NA|TRBD1
TGTGCCAGCAGCTTCACAGGGGGCACAGATACGCAGTATTTT
CASSFTGGTDTQYF
>TRBV9|TRBJ2-2|NA|TRBD2
TGTGCCAGCAGCGCTAGCGGGACGAACACCGGGGAGCTGTTTTTT
CASSASGTNTGELFF
>TRBV4-3|TRBJ2-2|NA|NA
TGCGCCAGCAGCCAAGATCTGACTTACGGGGAGCTGTTTTTT
CASSQDLTYGELFF
>TRBV6-6|TRBJ1-3|NA|TRBD1
TGTGCCATTGACAGGGGACCTGGAAACACCATATATTTT
CAIDRGPGNTIYF